A single sample is the source of the 22 T cell receptor beta chains below, sequenced in a study of PD-1 blockade in classical Hodgkin lymphoma. All trial patients relapsed after autologous stem cell transplantation. Clones were sequenced by immunoSEQ multiplex PCR, and TCRdb holds only the in-frame ones, with some missing. The data hold approximately 80,000 clones, with under 90% observed a single time. Sequenced material: peripheral blood mononuclear cells (PBMCs), taken at baseline. These receptors were taken from a human donor with classical Hodgkin lymphoma.

The rearrangement links TRBV4-2 to TRBJ2-3; D ambiguous. Germline CDR1 reads LGHNA; CDR2 reads YNFKEQ. CDR3 length: 16 residues. Trimming removed 1 base from V and 3 bases from J, with 14 bases in between. CDR3 DNA: TGTGCCAGCAGCCAAGTGTTTGGGGTGTGGACAGATACGCAGTATTTT. Translating it yields CASSQVFGVWTDTQYF.

The chain links TRBV27 to TRBJ1-4, with 9 bases identical to TRBD1. The V gene's germline CDR1 is MNHEY and CDR2 SMNVEV (reference sequence). This CDR3 is built from 15 residues. V lost 4 bases to trimming and J lost 5 bases; unmatched junction nucleotides: 5. CDR3 sequence: CASSYLGTGNEKLFF. The CDR3 bases are TGTGCCAGCAGTTATTTGGGGACAGGGAATGAAAAACTGTTTTTT.

The chain carries TRBV30 and TRBJ2-3, with 7 bases lining up with TRBD1. The CDR3 has 13 residues. CDR1 is GTSNPN and CDR2 is SVGIG in the germline V gene (reference sequence). V shed 5 bases, J shed 0 bases, and the junction held 2 bases outside the gene matches. CDR3 DNA: TGTGCCTGGGGGGGACAGAGCACAGATACGCAGTATTTT. It encodes CAWGGQSTDTQYF.

The genes are TRBV5-1 and TRBJ2-7, with 7 positions matching TRBD1. This CDR3 is 15 amino acids long. J lost 1 base, V lost 3 bases, and 7 bases had no gene match. Germline V gene sequence: CDR1 SGHRS, CDR2 YFSETQ. In DNA, the CDR3 is TGCGCCAGCAGCTCCCAGGGGGACCTTTCCTACGAGCAGTACTTC. This encodes CASSSQGDLSYEQYF.

The V gene is TRBV16, the J gene TRBJ1-2; no definite D call. The CDR3 has 12 amino acids. Looked up from germline, CDR1 is KGHSY and CDR2 is FQNENV. V lost 0 bases, J lost 4 bases, and 3 bases lay in between. CDR3 in amino acids: CASSQSSYGYTF. CDR3 nucleotide sequence: TGTGCCAGCAGCCAATCGTCCTATGGCTACACCTTC. Supplemented by reference TRBV16 and TRBJ1-2, the full variable domain reads GEEVAQTPKHLVRGEGQKAKLYCAPIKGHSYVFWYQQVLKNEFKFLISFQNENVFDETGMPKERFSAKCLPNSPCSLEIQATKLEDSAVYFCASSQSSYGYTFGSGTRLTVV.

V and J are TRBV6-5 and TRBJ2-2, with 8 bases identical to TRBD2. V gave up 4 bases and J gave up 3 bases; unmatched junction bases: 4. Per germline, CDR1 MNHEY and CDR2 SVGAGI. The CDR3 sequence is 15 residues long. DNA for the CDR3: TGTGCCAGCAGTTCCAGCGGGAGTTACACCGGGGAGCTGTTTTTT. Its protein product is CASSSSGSYTGELFF.

V is TRBV11-3 and J is TRBJ2-3; perhaps TRBD2 as D (6 bases). Per germline, CDR1 SGHNT and CDR2 YENEEA. Deletions cut 8 bases from V and 2 bases from J, with 17 bases between. This CDR3 is 15 amino acids long. The CDR3 reads CASSQGSGNTDTQYF. DNA for the CDR3: TGTGCCAGCTCCCAGGGTAGCGGAAACACAGATACGCAGTATTTT.

The chain recombines TRBV25-1 with TRBJ2-1; 9 bases are shared with TRBD2. With 3 bases clipped from V and 7 bases from J, the junction kept 7 bases outside the gene matches. The V gene's germline CDR1 is MGHDK and CDR2 SYGVNS. The CDR3 is 15 residues long. CDR3 in amino acids: CASSEGSGRLNEQFF. The CDR3 DNA reads TGTGCCAGCAGTGAGGGTAGCGGGAGATTGAATGAGCAGTTCTTC.

The chain links TRBV2 to TRBJ2-4; D assignment may be TRBD1 or TRBD2 (5 bases each). Germline V gives CDR1 SNHLY, CDR2 FYNNEI. V dropped 2 bases and J dropped 15 bases, with 17 bases sitting between them. The CDR3 has 13 residues. The chain's CDR3 is CASSETVAGAGYF. CDR3 in DNA: TGTGCCAGCAGTGAAACAGTAGCCGGGGCAGGGTACTTC.

The CDR3: CASSLVTGATNEKLFF. In nucleotides, the CDR3 is TGTGCCAGCAGCTTGGTCACAGGCGCAACTAATGAAAAACTGTTTTTT. This sequence joins TRBV5-4 and TRBJ1-4; D perhaps matches TRBD1 (5 bases). The CDR3 spans 16 residues. The germline CDR1 and CDR2 sequences are SGHNT and YYREEE (reference sequence). The ends were cut back, 0 bases at V and 0 bases at J, with 9 bases in the middle.

This chain links TRBV5-4 with TRBJ2-7; 12 bases fit TRBD2. V dropped 3 bases and J dropped 0; count of bases not matched to a gene: 7. Per germline, CDR1 SGHNT and CDR2 YYREEE (reference sequence). The CDR3 loop spans 17 amino acids. CDR3 loop: CASSWGLAGWSSYEQYF. The CDR3 DNA reads TGTGCCAGCAGCTGGGGACTAGCGGGCTGGAGCTCCTACGAGCAGTACTTC.

This clone was picked up a small number of times. CDR3 residues: CASRRGTASNQPQHF. DNA for the CDR3: TGTGCCAGTAGGAGGGGGACAGCTAGCAATCAGCCCCAGCATTTT. The gene calls are TRBV19 and TRBJ1-5, with TRBD1 identical over 7 bases. The V gene's germline CDR1 is LNHDA and CDR2 SQIVND (reference sequence). The CDR3 extends over 15 amino acids. J was trimmed by 0 bases and V by 6 bases; bases with no gene match: 5.

J is TRBJ2-1 and V is TRBV9, with D unresolved. The CDR3 covers 13 residues. The V and J ends lost 0 bases and 5 bases respectively, with 6 bases between them. CDR1 is SGDLS, CDR2 YYNGEE, per germline. The CDR3 DNA sequence: TGTGCCAGCAGCGTAGATCTAGACAATGAGCAGTTCTTC. Amino acid sequence: CASSVDLDNEQFF.

This chain connects TRBV5-1 to TRBJ2-7; 9 nucleotides agree with TRBD2. The CDR3 is made up of 15 amino acids. V was pared by 0 bases and J by 7 bases, with 8 bases of the junction left unmatched. The germline gives CDR1 SGHRS, CDR2 YFSETQ. CDR3 nucleotide sequence: TGCGCCAGCAGCTTGGGAGGCAGCGGGGGGCGTGAGCAGTACTTC. Protein sequence: CASSLGGSGGREQYF.

This chain links TRBV6-5 with TRBJ2-2, with a possible D match to TRBD2 (6 bases). The germline gives CDR1 MNHEY, CDR2 SVGAGI. The germline V and J ends were trimmed by 2 bases and 4 bases, with 11 bases remaining between them. The CDR3 is 15 residues long. For the CDR3, the DNA is TGTGCCAGCAGTTACGGAGGGGTTAGCACCGGGGAGCTGTTTTTT. Translating gives CASSYGGVSTGELFF.

This clone was seen a few times. This rearrangement joins TRBV4-2 to TRBJ2-7, with D maybe TRBD2 (5 bases). The length of the CDR3 is 13 residues. V dropped 5 bases and J dropped 5 bases, with 13 bases sitting between them. Germline loops: CDR1 LGHNA, CDR2 YNFKEQ. The DNA for the CDR3 is TGTGCCAGCAGCTTAGTTTTCGGGGACGAGCAGTACTTC. Its translation is CASSLVFGDEQYF.

This sequence joins TRBV29-1 and TRBJ2-3; TRBD1 is a possible D gene (5 bases). The V gene lost 4 bases and the J gene lost 1 base, with 9 bases spanning the gap. Germline lookup yields CDR1 SQVTM and CDR2 ANQGSEA. This CDR3 region has 13 residues. Here the CDR3 reads CSVGQTGTDTQYF. The DNA for the CDR3 is TGCAGCGTTGGGCAGACAGGCACAGATACGCAGTATTTT.

The table lists this clone with a count of one. The gene calls are TRBV10-1 and TRBJ2-1; no reliable D call. The CDR3 runs 14 residues. CDR1 is WNHNN, CDR2 SYGVQD, per germline (reference sequence). Between the trimmed V and J ends, which lost 4 bases and 7 bases, there was a span of 14 bases. The CDR3 nucleotides read TGCGCCAGCAGTGCTAGGACGAACCGAAATGAGCAGTTCTTC. It translates to CASSARTNRNEQFF.

This chain links TRBV25-1 with TRBJ1-2, with D possibly TRBD1 on 6 matching bases. Trimming stripped 7 bases from V and 5 bases from J, with 14 bases between. CDR3 size: 13 residues. CDR1 and CDR2 from the germline V gene are MGHDK and SYGVNS. The CDR3 sequence: CASNDTGLYGYTF. CDR3 DNA sequence: TGTGCCAGCAATGATACAGGGCTTTATGGCTACACCTTC.

This clone has a single count. The chain combines TRBV6-5 with TRBJ1-1, with a tentative D call TRBD1 (6 bases). V lost 5 bases and J 5 bases, leaving 15 bases between the germline ends. CDR1 is MNHEY and CDR2 is SVGAGI in the germline V gene. This CDR3 comprises 14 residues. Written as DNA, the CDR3 is TGTGCCAGCAGTAAGGACAGATGGCCAACTGAAGCTTTCTTT. The encoded protein is CASSKDRWPTEAFF.

The chain employs TRBV19 and TRBJ1-1; no firm D call. Per germline, CDR1 LNHDA and CDR2 SQIVND (reference sequence). V lost 6 bases and J 0 bases, leaving 17 bases between the germline ends. CDR3 length: 16 amino acids. Here the CDR3 DNA reads TGTGCCAGTAGGTTGACCGGACGGGCCATGAACACTGAAGCTTTCTTT. Protein sequence: CASRLTGRAMNTEAFF.

J is TRBJ1-1 and V is TRBV10-3; 7 bases are shared with TRBD1. Germline V gives CDR1 ENHRY, CDR2 SYGVKD. This CDR3 comprises 15 residues. The trim removed 0 bases at V and 0 bases at J, leaving 1 base unmatched. The CDR3 is CAISESGQMNTEAFF. The CDR3 region has the DNA TGTGCCATCAGTGAGTCGGGACAGATGAACACTGAAGCTTTCTTT.